The source of this T cell receptor beta chain is a study of vaccination and CD4 T cells after COVID-19. Turning to this clonotype: Its target is unknown.

The treatment: roughly ten-day PBMC culture with coronavirus spike peptide pools or control peptides (ViraFEST assay). The study sequenced cultured CD4+ T cell DNA using the Oncomine TCR Beta short-read assay. TCRdb used MiXCR to reprocess the PCR reads, holding one entry per CDR3 protein. The repertoire consists of several thousand distinct CDR3 sequences, with 50% to 65% occurring once and the leading ten covering 7.3%. Germline CDR1 DFQATT, CDR2 SNEGSKA (reference sequence). CDR3 size: 15 residues. V lost 2 bases and J lost 0; bases outside the gene matches: 5. The V call is TRBV20-1, the J call TRBJ1-1; 8 bases align to TRBD1. The TCR originated in a human donor who had recovered from COVID-19. Sequenced sample: CD4+ T cells from blood, cultured in vitro. The CDR3 is CSARSQGALNTEAFF. CDR3 in DNA: TGCAGTGCTAGATCTCAGGGGGCGCTGAACACTGAAGCTTTCTTT.